This TCR beta chain was documented in a study of blood T cell repertoires in COVID-19. Study in general: Both acute and convalescent COVID-19 samples were obtained from the United States, Italy and Spain. Nucleic acid was either cDNA or gDNA, and it came from T cells, B-cell-depleted T cells, or PBMCs.

This CDR3 comprises 13 residues. V was cut by 3 bases and J by 7 bases, with 12 bases left in between. Germline V gene data show CDR1 as MNHEY and CDR2 as SMNVEV (reference sequence). As processed by the authors: Reference gene primers were amplified, and this amplification served to estimate nucleated cell counts. Clones were read by immunoSEQ multiplex PCR, and TCRdb kept only the in-frame ones, dropping some. V and J calls and clone size are copied from that table; D and trimming were computed from the DNA. The sample lists about 210,000 clones, approximately 90% occurring once. Material for sequencing was peripheral blood. This receptor was identified in a man between 35 and 55 years old with acute or convalescent COVID-19. V and J are TRBV27 and TRBJ1-1; the D gene is possibly TRBD1 (6 bases). CDR3 amino acids: CASSFRRGDEAFF. The DNA of the CDR3 is TGTGCCAGCAGTTTCCGCAGGGGCGATGAAGCTTTCTTT.